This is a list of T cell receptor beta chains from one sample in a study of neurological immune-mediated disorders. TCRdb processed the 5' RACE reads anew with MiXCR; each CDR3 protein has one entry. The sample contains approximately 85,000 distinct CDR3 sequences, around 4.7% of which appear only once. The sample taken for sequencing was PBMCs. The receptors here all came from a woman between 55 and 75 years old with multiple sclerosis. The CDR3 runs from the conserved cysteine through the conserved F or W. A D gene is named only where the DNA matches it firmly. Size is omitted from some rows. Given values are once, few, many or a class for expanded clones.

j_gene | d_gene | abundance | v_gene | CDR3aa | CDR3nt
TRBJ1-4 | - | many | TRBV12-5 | CASRGGWGEKLFF | TGTGCTAGCCGTGGGGGTTGGGGTGAAAAACTGTTTTTT
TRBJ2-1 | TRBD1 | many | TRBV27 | CASSASGTGGGEQFF | TGTGCCAGCAGTGCTTCCGGGACAGGGGGCGGTGAGCAGTTCTTC
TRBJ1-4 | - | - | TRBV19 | CASTPGPRKLFF | TGTGCCAGTACGCCGGGACCCCGAAAACTGTTTTTT
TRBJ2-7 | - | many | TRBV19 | CASTSGHRYEQYF | TGTGCCAGTACATCGGGACACCGCTACGAGCAGTACTTC
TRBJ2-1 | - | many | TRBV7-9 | CASSLDSGSYNEQFF | TGTGCCAGCAGCTTAGATTCCGGGTCCTACAATGAGCAGTTCTTC
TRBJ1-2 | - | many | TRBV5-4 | CASSPGEGYGYTF | TGTGCCAGCAGCCCCGGGGAGGGTTATGGCTACACCTTC
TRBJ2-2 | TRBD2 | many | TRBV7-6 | CASSAETSGGGTGELFF | TGTGCCAGCAGCGCCGAGACTAGCGGGGGGGGAACCGGGGAGCTGTTTTTT
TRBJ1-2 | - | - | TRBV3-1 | CASSQDLVQLGVYGYTF | TGTGCCAGCAGCCAAGATCTTGTTCAGCTCGGGGTCTATGGCTACACCTTC
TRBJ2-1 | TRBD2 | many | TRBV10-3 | CATLAGEGNEQFF | TGTGCCACCCTAGCGGGGGAGGGGAATGAGCAGTTCTTC
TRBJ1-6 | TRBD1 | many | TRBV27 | CASRMTGTNSPLHF | TGTGCCAGCCGGATGACAGGGACTAATTCACCCCTCCACTTT
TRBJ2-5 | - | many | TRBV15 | CATSRADRETQYF | TGTGCCACCAGCAGAGCGGATCGGGAGACCCAGTACTTC
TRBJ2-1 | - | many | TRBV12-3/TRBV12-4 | CASRRDSQNNEQFF | TGTGCCAGCAGACGAGATAGCCAGAACAATGAGCAGTTCTTC
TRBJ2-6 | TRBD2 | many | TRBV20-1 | CSARVRGAPSGGANVLTF | TGCAGTGCTAGAGTGCGGGGGGCCCCCTCGGGAGGGGCCAACGTCCTGACTTTC
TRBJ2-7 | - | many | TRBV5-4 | CASSGRDNYEQYF | TGTGCCAGCAGCGGCCGGGACAACTACGAGCAGTACTTC
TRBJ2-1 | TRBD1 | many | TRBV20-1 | CSARDLARGLNEQFF | TGCAGTGCTAGAGATTTAGCCAGGGGGCTGAATGAGCAGTTCTTC
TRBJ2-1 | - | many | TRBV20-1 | CSAPRTETYNEQFF | TGCAGTGCCCCTAGGACAGAGACCTACAATGAGCAGTTCTTC
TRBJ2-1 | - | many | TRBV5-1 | CASSLEEGASYNEQFF | TGCGCCAGCAGCTTGGAGGAAGGGGCCTCCTACAATGAGCAGTTCTTC
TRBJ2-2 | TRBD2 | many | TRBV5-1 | CASSLGAGLASIGELFF | TGCGCCAGCAGCTTGGGAGCGGGACTAGCGAGCATCGGGGAGCTGTTTTTT
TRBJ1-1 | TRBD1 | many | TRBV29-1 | CSVDTGTGRAFF | TGCAGCGTTGATACCGGGACAGGGAGAGCTTTCTTT
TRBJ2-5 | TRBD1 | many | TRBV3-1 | CASSQAGDRAQETQYF | TGTGCCAGCAGCCAAGCCGGGGACAGGGCACAAGAGACCCAGTACTTC
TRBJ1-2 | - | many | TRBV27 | CASSRGGYGYTF | TGTGCCAGCAGTAGGGGGGGCTATGGCTACACCTTC
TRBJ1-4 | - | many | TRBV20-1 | CSARGPGKLFF | TGCAGTGCTAGAGGGCCGGGAAAACTGTTTTTT
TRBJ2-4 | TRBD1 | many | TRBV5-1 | CASSLGGGGTKNIQYF | TGCGCCAGCAGCTTGGGAGGGGGCGGTACCAAAAACATTCAGTACTTC
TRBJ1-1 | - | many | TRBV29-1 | CSVDWGRWTEAFF | TGCAGCGTTGATTGGGGGCGATGGACTGAAGCTTTCTTT
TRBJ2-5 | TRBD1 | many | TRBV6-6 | CAIYSRDRGETQYF | TGTGCCATCTACTCCCGGGACAGGGGAGAGACCCAGTACTTC
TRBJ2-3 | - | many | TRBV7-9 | CASIIGGHYTDTQYF | TGTGCCAGCATAATCGGCGGGCACTATACAGATACGCAGTATTTT
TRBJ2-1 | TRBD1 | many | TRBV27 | CASSPLGQGAGEQFF | TGTGCCAGCAGTCCACTGGGACAGGGGGCAGGTGAGCAGTTCTTC
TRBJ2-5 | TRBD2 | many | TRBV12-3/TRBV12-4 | CASSGSGVGETQYF | TGTGCCAGCAGTGGGAGCGGGGTCGGAGAGACCCAGTACTTC
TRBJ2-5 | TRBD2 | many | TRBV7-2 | CASSRDYRQETQYF | TGTGCCAGCAGCCGGGACTACCGCCAAGAGACCCAGTACTTC
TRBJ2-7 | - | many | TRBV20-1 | CSATGANYEQYF | TGCAGTGCTACAGGTGCCAACTACGAGCAGTACTTC
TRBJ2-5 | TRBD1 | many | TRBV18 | CASSPDRVGETQYF | TGTGCCAGCTCACCGGACAGGGTAGGAGAGACCCAGTACTTC
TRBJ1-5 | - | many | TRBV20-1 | CSAHNTGNQPQHF | TGCAGTGCTCACAATACGGGTAATCAGCCCCAGCATTTT
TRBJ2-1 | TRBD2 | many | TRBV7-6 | CASSEAGGLYNEQFF | TGTGCCAGCAGTGAGGCGGGGGGCCTATACAATGAGCAGTTCTTC
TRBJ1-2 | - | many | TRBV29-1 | CSVYTPARTALYGYTF | TGCAGCGTCTATACCCCGGCCCGGACGGCTCTCTATGGCTACACCTTC
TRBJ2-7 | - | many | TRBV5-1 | CASSLRDPTSYEQYF | TGCGCCAGCAGCTTGCGTGATCCTACCTCCTACGAGCAGTACTTC
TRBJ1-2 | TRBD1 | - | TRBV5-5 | CASSLLAGTGVNYGYTF | TGTGCCAGCAGCTTGTTAGCCGGGACAGGGGTGAACTATGGCTACACCTTC
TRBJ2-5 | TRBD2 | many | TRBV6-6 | CASSYGTSGGTQYF | TGTGCCAGCAGTTACGGGACTAGCGGGGGGACCCAGTACTTC
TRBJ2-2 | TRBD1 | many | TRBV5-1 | CASNNLGAGGNTGELFF | TGCGCCAGCAACAACCTCGGGGCAGGGGGGAACACCGGGGAGCTGTTTTTT
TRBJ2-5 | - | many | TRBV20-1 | CSARIWAEAQYF | TGCAGTGCTAGGATCTGGGCTGAGGCCCAGTACTTC
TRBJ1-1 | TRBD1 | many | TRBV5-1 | CASSLRQGWNTEAFF | TGCGCCAGCAGCCTACGACAGGGATGGAACACTGAAGCTTTCTTT
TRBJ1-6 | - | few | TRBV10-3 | CAIKDLGSPLHF | TGTGCCATCAAGGATTTAGGCTCACCCCTCCACTTT
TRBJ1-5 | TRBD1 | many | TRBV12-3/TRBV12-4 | CASRQGTFGNQPQHF | TGTGCCAGCAGACAGGGGACGTTTGGCAATCAGCCCCAGCATTTT
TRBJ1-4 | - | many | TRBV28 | CASTPGSRNEKLFF | TGTGCCAGCACCCCAGGATCCCGCAATGAAAAACTGTTTTTT
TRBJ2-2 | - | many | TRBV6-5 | CASSYFNGAGELFF | TGTGCCAGCAGTTACTTCAACGGGGCCGGGGAGCTGTTTTTT